The 24 T cell receptor beta chains listed next were all sequenced from one sample in a study of identifying expanded T cells in peripheral blood. Sequenced by immunoSEQ multiplex PCR; TCRdb stores in-frame clones only, minus some. In the table there are tens of thousands of clones, around 89% of which are singletons. What was sequenced was blood. These receptors came from a person aged 18 to 70 in good health.

V usage is TRBV18 and J usage is TRBJ2-1; D not certain. Trimming cost V 3 bases and J 5 bases, with 11 bases left between them. This CDR3 has 14 residues. The germline V gene encodes CDR1 KGHSH and CDR2 LQKENI. The CDR3 sequence is CASSPLDVHNEQFF. CDR3 nucleotides: TGTGCCAGCTCACCGTTGGACGTACACAATGAGCAGTTCTTC.

V gene TRBV18 combines with J gene TRBJ2-1; no definite D call. Looked up from germline, CDR1 is KGHSH and CDR2 is LQKENI. CDR3 size: 15 residues. V was trimmed by 4 bases and J by 6 bases, leaving 16 bases between them. The CDR3 DNA sequence: TGTGCCAGCTCACTGTACGACCTCCAAGGCAATGAGCAGTTCTTC. Translated: CASSLYDLQGNEQFF.

The chain uses TRBV18 and TRBJ1-4; D ambiguous. This CDR3 comprises 15 residues. V dropped 1 base and J dropped 8 bases, with 14 bases sitting between them. Germline V CDR1 and CDR2: KGHSH, LQKENI. CDR3 amino acids: CASSPHSALGEKLFF. Written as DNA, the CDR3 is TGTGCCAGCTCACCACACAGCGCCCTGGGGGAAAAACTGTTTTTT.

The CDR3 DNA sequence: TGTGCCAGCAGTCTGCAGGCCAGGGAGCAGTACTTC. It codes for CASSLQAREQYF. This chain connects TRBV28 to TRBJ2-7; D not resolved. Per germline, CDR1 MDHEN and CDR2 SYDVKM. Trimming cost V 5 bases and J 7 bases, with 12 bases left between them. The CDR3 contains 12 residues.

The gene calls are TRBV2 and TRBJ1-2; 9 bases align to TRBD1. V lost 2 bases to trimming and J lost 2 bases; unmatched junction nucleotides: 3. In germline, CDR1 is SNHLY, CDR2 FYNNEI. The CDR3 has 15 residues. For the CDR3, the DNA is TGTGCCAGCAGTGAAACCGGGACAGGGAACTATGGCTACACCTTC. It encodes CASSETGTGNYGYTF. Based on the CDR3 plus reference TRBV2 and TRBJ1-2, the full variable domain is EPEVTQTPSHQVTQMGQEVILRCVPISNHLYFYWYRQILGQKVEFLVSFYNNEISEKSEIFDDQFSVERPDGSNFTLKIRSTKLEDSAMYFCASSETGTGNYGYTFGSGTRLTVV.

The J gene is TRBJ2-7, the V gene TRBV18, with TRBD1 identical over 10 bases. V gave up 6 bases and J gave up 3 bases; unmatched junction bases: 8. Germline V gene sequence: CDR1 KGHSH, CDR2 LQKENI. This CDR3 region has 15 residues. DNA for the CDR3: TGTGCCAGCTCCCACGGGACAGGGGAATACTACGAGCAGTACTTC. It codes for CASSHGTGEYYEQYF. Together with reference TRBV18 and TRBJ2-7, the CDR3 gives the full variable domain: NAGVMQNPRHLVRRRGQEARLRCSPMKGHSHVYWYRQLPEEGLKFMVYLQKENIIDESGMPKERFSAEFPKEGPSILRIQQVVRGDSAAYFCASSHGTGEYYEQYFGPGTRLTVT.

This clone was seen a few times. This chain uses TRBV5-1 with TRBJ2-7, with a tentative D call TRBD2 (5 bases). The V and J ends lost 4 bases and 4 bases respectively, with 18 bases between them. The CDR3 spans 15 residues. Germline V lookup: CDR1 SGHRS, CDR2 YFSETQ. In DNA form, the CDR3 reads TGCGCCAGCAGCCGGGATGGGGTTGGCCAGTACGAGCAGTACTTC. Amino acid sequence: CASSRDGVGQYEQYF.

This clone was observed many times. Mismatch with germline at one junction end may stem from a read error. The rearrangement joins TRBV6-1 to TRBJ2-7; D is perhaps TRBD1 (7 bases). Looked up from germline, CDR1 is MNHNS and CDR2 is SASEGT. The CDR3 length is 13 residues. The CDR3 is CATSQGEAYGQYF. The CDR3 nucleotides are TGTGCCACCTCCCAGGGGGAGGCTTACGGGCAGTACTTC.

V gene TRBV5-1 combines with J gene TRBJ2-1; D not resolved. Germline CDR1 SGHRS, CDR2 YFSETQ. CDR3 size: 15 residues. Trimming pared 2 bases from V and 7 bases from J, leaving 16 bases between. The CDR3 region is CASSLRPSETNEQFF. CDR3 DNA: TGCGCCAGCAGCTTAAGGCCGAGCGAAACTAATGAGCAGTTCTTC. Looking up the rest from reference TRBV5-1 and TRBJ2-1 gives the full variable domain: KAGVTQTPRYLIKTRGQQVTLSCSPISGHRSVSWYQQTPGQGLQFLFEYFSETQRNKGNFPGRFSGRQFSNSRSEMNVSTLELGDSALYLCASSLRPSETNEQFFGPGTRLTVL.

The chain couples TRBV27 to TRBJ2-1, with 7 bases fitting TRBD2. V was pared by 8 bases and J by 8 bases, with 15 bases of the junction left unmatched. This CDR3 contains 15 residues. CDR1 and CDR2 (germline): MNHEY, SMNVEV (reference sequence). CDR3 in DNA: TGTGCCAGCGCCATCGGGACGGGGAGGGTGGATGAGCAGTTCTTC. Protein: CASAIGTGRVDEQFF.

The chain links TRBV9 to TRBJ2-2; no definite D call. Trimming cost V 0 bases and J 4 bases, with 4 bases left between them. This CDR3 comprises 13 residues. In germline, CDR1 is SGDLS, CDR2 YYNGEE. The CDR3 DNA reads as TGTGCCAGCAGCGTAGCCGGCACCGGGGAGCTGTTTTTT. Protein sequence: CASSVAGTGELFF.

V and J are TRBV6-5 and TRBJ1-1; weak D call: TRBD1 (6 bases). The germline V and J ends were trimmed by 5 bases and 3 bases, with 16 bases remaining between them. Germline V gene data show CDR1 as MNHEY and CDR2 as SVGAGI. The CDR3 is 15 residues long. The CDR3 spells CASSPDWGGYTEAFF. The DNA for the CDR3 is TGTGCCAGCAGTCCCGATTGGGGGGGCTACACTGAAGCTTTCTTT.

The V call is TRBV9, the J call TRBJ1-3; D uncertain. Germline V CDR1 and CDR2: SGDLS, YYNGEE. V shed 3 bases and J shed 1 base, with 8 bases lying between them. The CDR3 is made up of 14 amino acids. The CDR3, as DNA: TGTGCCAGCAGCGGTCAATCATCTGGAAACACCATATATTTT. It specifies CASSGQSSGNTIYF.

This clone was observed a few times. The chain carries TRBV2 and TRBJ2-2; D gene uncertain. The CDR3 contains 13 residues. Between the trimmed V and J ends, which lost 4 bases and 3 bases, there was a span of 6 bases. Per germline, CDR1 SNHLY and CDR2 FYNNEI. The CDR3 is CASSGDYTGELFF. In nucleotides, the CDR3 is TGTGCCAGCAGTGGCGACTACACCGGGGAGCTGTTTTTT.

As concerns this clone: Other DNA variants within this sample encode the same CDR3. The V and J genes are TRBV12-5 and TRBJ2-1, with 9 bases identical to TRBD1. Per germline, CDR1 LGHNT and CDR2 FRNRAP. With V trimmed by 2 bases and J by 4 bases, 12 bases remained unmatched. This CDR3 has 18 residues. The CDR3 sequence: CASGLTQDGQGFYNEQFF. The DNA for the CDR3 is TGTGCTAGTGGTTTGACCCAAGACGGACAGGGGTTTTACAATGAGCAGTTCTTC. Based on the CDR3 plus reference TRBV12-5 and TRBJ2-1, the full variable domain is DARVTQTPRHKVTEMGQEVTMRCQPILGHNTVFWYRQTMMQGLELLAYFRNRAPLDDSGMPKDRFSAEMPDATLATLKIQPSEPRDSAVYFCASGLTQDGQGFYNEQFFGPGTRLTVL.

J is TRBJ2-7 and V is TRBV11-3; 7 bases are shared with TRBD2. Per germline, CDR1 SGHNT and CDR2 YENEEA. The CDR3 spans 16 residues. V was pared by 0 bases and J by 5 bases, with 10 bases of the junction left unmatched. The CDR3 sequence is CASSLEGVGGSHEQYF. CDR3 nucleotides: TGTGCCAGCAGCTTAGAAGGCGTGGGCGGGAGCCACGAGCAGTACTTC.

CDR3 region: CASSLDRTYEQYF. CDR3 nucleotides: TGTGCCAGCAGCCTTGACAGGACCTACGAGCAGTACTTC. V gene TRBV4-2 combines with J gene TRBJ2-7, with D possibly being TRBD1 (6 bases). V was shortened by 4 bases and J by 2 bases, with 9 bases between the two germline ends. The V gene's germline CDR1 is LGHNA and CDR2 YNFKEQ. The CDR3 totals 13 residues.

The gene calls are TRBV7-9 and TRBJ2-1, with 7 bases aligning to TRBD2. The J segment lost 9 bases and the V segment lost 5 bases, leaving 16 bases of the junction unmatched. CDR3 length: 16 residues. In germline, CDR1 is SEHNR, CDR2 FQNEAQ (reference sequence). CDR3 bases: TGTGCCAGCAGCCCCAGGGCGGGAGTAGGGTACGGTGAGCAGTTCTTC. Translation gives CASSPRAGVGYGEQFF.

The CDR3 DNA reads TGTGCCAGCAGCTTAGTTGGCGGGAGTTCGGGCAATGAGCAGTTCTTC. Amino acids: CASSLVGGSSGNEQFF. This chain links TRBV7-2 with TRBJ2-1, with 7 bases that match TRBD2. The V segment lost 1 base and the J segment 6 bases; nucleotides outside the gene matches: 9. This CDR3 has 16 amino acids. Germline V CDR1 and CDR2: SGHTA, FQGNSA.

This clone has only one observation. The chain couples TRBV28 to TRBJ2-7, with TRBD1 identical over 9 bases. V was pared by 6 bases and J by 3 bases, with 9 bases of the junction left unmatched. The CDR3 has 15 amino acids. Germline assignment: CDR1 MDHEN and CDR2 SYDVKM. The CDR3 DNA is TGTGCCAGCAGGTTCCGGGACAGGGATCACTACGAGCAGTACTTC. It yields the protein CASRFRDRDHYEQYF.

This sequence joins TRBV7-6 and TRBJ2-5; TRBD1 matches at 7 bases. The DNA end is a closer match to TRBJ2-7, so the J assignment may be wrong. This CDR3 contains 15 residues. Germline CDR1 reads SGHVS; CDR2 reads FNYEAQ. DNA for the CDR3: TGTGCCAGCAGCCTAAATCCGACAGGGTCGTACGAGCAGTACTTC. This encodes CASSLNPTGSYEQYF.

The rearrangement uses TRBV23-1 and TRBJ1-1; the D is unclear. TRBV23-1 is labeled an ORF, and its function is uncertain. The length of the CDR3 is 8 residues. DNA for the CDR3: TGCGTCGGCGATGAAGCTTTCTTT. Its translation: CVGDEAFF.

J is TRBJ2-1 and V is TRBV7-9; D is ambiguous. Trimming took off 1 base at V and 12 bases at J, with 10 bases between the two ends. This CDR3 spans 12 amino acids. The germline V gene encodes CDR1 SEHNR and CDR2 FQNEAQ (reference sequence). The CDR3 DNA follows: TGTGCCAGCAGCTTAGATACAGTCGGGCAGTTCTTC. As protein: CASSLDTVGQFF. Full variable domain (remainder filled in from reference TRBV7-9 and TRBJ2-1): DTGVSQNPRHKITKRGQNVTFRCDPISEHNRLYWYRQTLGQGPEFLTYFQNEAQLEKSRLLSDRFSAERPKGSFSTLEIQRTEQGDSAMYLCASSLDTVGQFFGPGTRLTVL.

V is TRBV13 and J is TRBJ1-1, with D perhaps matching TRBD1 (5 bases). CDR3 size: 15 residues. Germline assignment: CDR1 PRHDT and CDR2 FYEKMQ (reference sequence). Trimming took 6 bases from V and 2 from J, leaving 16 bases between them. CDR3 residues: CASRQEGRFNTEAFF. Here the CDR3 DNA reads TGTGCCAGCAGACAGGAGGGCAGGTTCAACACTGAAGCTTTCTTT.